The clone carrying this TCR beta chain showed up just a few times. The antigen is undetermined. Prepared TCR beta cDNA libraries contained unique molecular identifiers. TCRdb used MiXCR to reprocess the PCR reads, holding one entry per CDR3 protein. The sample lists about 380,000 distinct CDR3 sequences, around 37% seen once, with about an eighth in the top ten. These data belong to a study of post-analysis software for immune sequencing data. Study-wide results and caveats: F measure showed strong co-clustering of same-batch samples. Patients with multiple sclerosis recorded significantly lower normalized Chao1 diversity than controls, the study found. Controls showed lower frequencies than patients for five TRBV segments, and TRBV5-6, TRBV5-1 and TRBV20-1 were among these.

V shed 0 bases and J shed 5 bases, with 10 bases lying between them. This CDR3 is 13 amino acids long. Germline V lookup: CDR1 DFQATT, CDR2 SNEGSKA (reference sequence). The sample was blood. The chain combines TRBV20-1 with TRBJ2-5, with unresolved D. The sequence came from a girl between 10 and 17 years old with multiple sclerosis. The CDR3 spells CSARDMAPETQYF. The DNA of the CDR3 is TGCAGTGCTAGAGATATGGCCCCGGAGACCCAGTACTTC.